One sample yielded the 10 T cell receptor beta chains listed below, sequenced in a study of blood T cell repertoires in COVID-19. Assay: immunoSEQ multiplex PCR; the TCRdb copy retains only in-frame clones and omits some. Here the sample spans some 200,000 clones, about 85% being singletons. The sequenced material came from peripheral blood. Receptors were obtained from a man aged 50-60 years who had recovered from COVID-19.

The V and J genes are TRBV21-1 and TRBJ2-7; the table's TRBD1 call for D was not verified on the DNA. TRBV21-1 is designated a pseudogene. This CDR3 has 12 residues. CDR3 nucleotides: TGTGCCCCAGGGCAGGGGTCCTACGAGCAGTACTTC. Translation gives CAPGQGSYEQYF.

The chain links TRBV5-1 to TRBJ2-5; 9 bases match TRBD2. V shed 4 bases and J 5 bases; nucleotides not matched to a gene: 9. Looked up from germline, CDR1 is SGHRS and CDR2 is YFSETQ. There are 15 residues in the CDR3. This CDR3 is CASSPGAAGGETQYF. CDR3 bases: TGCGCCAGCAGCCCGGGGGCGGCGGGAGGGGAGACCCAGTACTTC.

This clone was seen a few times. The rearrangement joins TRBV28 to TRBJ2-5; 7 bases agree with TRBD1. Trimming removed 4 bases from V and 4 bases from J; junction bases left unmatched: 9. CDR1 and CDR2 (germline): MDHEN, SYDVKM. This CDR3 is 15 amino acids long. Here the CDR3 DNA reads TGTGCCAGCAGTTCGTCACAGGGGTTCGGAGAGACCCAGTACTTC. Its protein is CASSSSQGFGETQYF.

The V call is TRBV7-6, the J call TRBJ1-4, with TRBD1 identical over 10 bases. The CDR3 covers 16 residues. Trimming at V came to 4 bases and at J to 8 bases, leaving 10 bases not matched to a gene. Germline CDR1 is SGHVS and CDR2 is FNYEAQ. Written as DNA, the CDR3 is TGTGCCAGCAGCTCAAACTCCGGGACAGGGGTCGAAAAACTGTTTTTT. It yields the protein CASSSNSGTGVEKLFF.

The rearrangement joins TRBV9 to TRBJ2-1, with 8 bases that match TRBD2. The CDR3 covers 16 residues. Germline CDR1 and CDR2: SGDLS and YYNGEE. Unmatched junction bases numbered 8, after V lost 0 bases and J lost 6 bases. CDR3 nucleotide sequence: TGTGCCAGCAGCGTAGGCCCAGCGGGAGTAGGCAATGAGCAGTTCTTC. It is translated as CASSVGPAGVGNEQFF.

The chain combines TRBV28 with TRBJ2-3; 8 bases fit TRBD2. Germline CDR1 MDHEN, CDR2 SYDVKM. There are 14 residues in the CDR3. The J segment lost 2 bases and the V segment lost 8 bases, leaving 6 bases of the junction unmatched. CDR3 DNA sequence: TGTGCCAGCTCCCCAGCGGGAGACACAGATACGCAGTATTTT. This gives the protein CASSPAGDTDTQYF.

This clone has more than one count but fewer than ten. V gene TRBV7-9 combines with J gene TRBJ2-2, with TRBD1 identical over 9 bases. The CDR3 totals 16 residues. Trimming took 5 bases from V and 4 from J; bases not matched to a gene: 8. Germline loops: CDR1 SEHNR, CDR2 FQNEAQ (reference sequence). CDR3 sequence reads: CASSTPGTGPTGELFF. CDR3 nucleotides: TGTGCCAGCAGCACCCCCGGGACAGGGCCCACCGGGGAGCTGTTTTTT.

The rearrangement uses TRBV27 and TRBJ1-2; perhaps TRBD1 as D (6 bases). From germline, CDR1 is MNHEY and CDR2 SMNVEV (reference sequence). The CDR3 has 17 residues. The V end was cut by 6 bases, the J end by 2 bases, with 22 bases between. CDR3 protein: CASRPGGGGGLNYGYTF. As DNA, the CDR3 is TGTGCCAGCAGACCGGGAGGAGGAGGGGGATTGAACTATGGCTACACCTTC.

This clone came up once. The genes are TRBV27 and TRBJ2-7, with TRBD1 as a possible D gene (5 bases). CDR3 length equals 14 residues. Germline-derived CDR1 and CDR2 are MNHEY and SMNVEV (reference sequence). V was shortened by 7 bases and J by 2 bases, with 15 bases between the two germline ends. The CDR3 spells CASNSLDRAYEQYF. The CDR3 DNA follows: TGTGCCAGCAACTCCCTCGACAGAGCCTACGAGCAGTACTTC.

The chain links TRBV28 to TRBJ2-1, with 7 positions matching TRBD2. After removal of 6 bases from V and 3 bases from J, the junction contained 8 bases not matched to a gene. The CDR3 spans 15 residues. CDR1 and CDR2 from the germline V gene are MDHEN and SYDVKM. The CDR3 region is CASSSYAGDYNEQFF. The DNA for the CDR3 is TGTGCCAGCAGCTCGTACGCGGGGGACTACAATGAGCAGTTCTTC.